The 32 T cell receptor beta chains below come from one sample, sequenced in a study of shared clonotypes between healthy human individuals. Only in-frame clones appear in the TCRdb table, and some are missing; sequencing was by immunoSEQ multiplex PCR. The table shows roughly 2,300,000 clones, with around 90% occurring only once. Sequencing was done on a sample of naive CD4+ T cells from PBMCs. As for subset: CD45RA+ positively selected. Receptors originate from a young man in good health. Some clones in this sample may be carry-over from other donors' samples.

The chain employs TRBV28 and TRBJ2-3; 10 bases align to TRBD2. V was clipped by 5 bases and J by 4 bases; unmatched bases: 12. This CDR3 has 17 residues. Germline values: CDR1 MDHEN, CDR2 SYDVKM. The CDR3 here is CASSKPGLAGAPDTQYF. The CDR3 DNA reads as TGTGCCAGCAGTAAGCCTGGGCTAGCGGGAGCCCCAGATACGCAGTATTTT.

Concerning this clone: Distinct nucleotide sequences in the sample also encode this CDR3. The chain uses TRBV7-9 and TRBJ2-2; the D gene is possibly TRBD2 (5 bases). The CDR3 consists of 14 residues. CDR1 is SEHNR, CDR2 FQNEAQ, per germline (reference sequence). Between the trimmed V and J ends, which lost 0 bases and 4 bases, there was a span of 6 bases. This chain's CDR3 is CASSLAGATGELFF. The CDR3, as DNA: TGTGCCAGCAGCTTAGCGGGAGCCACCGGGGAGCTGTTTTTT.

The chain carries TRBV6-6 and TRBJ2-1, with D tentatively TRBD1 (6 bases). V shed 6 bases and J shed 0 bases, with 12 bases lying between them. This CDR3 contains 15 residues. Germline V gene sequence: CDR1 MNHNY, CDR2 SVGAGI (reference sequence). The DNA of the CDR3 is TGTGCCAGCAGGGTCCGGGACACCTCCTACAATGAGCAGTTCTTC. This encodes CASRVRDTSYNEQFF.

The chain combines TRBV19 with TRBJ2-7; D call uncertain. From germline, CDR1 is LNHDA and CDR2 SQIVND (reference sequence). The CDR3 is 15 residues long. V lost 6 bases and J lost 2, with 17 bases in between. As DNA, the CDR3 is TGTGCCAGTAGCTCCACTACCCTGGGCCCCTACGAGCAGTACTTC. Its protein product is CASSSTTLGPYEQYF.

This chain connects TRBV5-1 to TRBJ2-2, with 9 positions matching TRBD2. The junction had 4 bases not matched to a gene; V was cut back by 4 bases and J by 3 bases. Germline CDR1 is SGHRS and CDR2 is YFSETQ. The CDR3 totals 15 residues. In DNA, the CDR3 is TGCGCCAGCAGCGAGGTAGCGGGAGACACCGGGGAGCTGTTTTTT. Protein product: CASSEVAGDTGELFF.

V and J are TRBV9 and TRBJ1-4; a possible D gene is TRBD1 (5 bases). There are 15 residues in the CDR3. Per germline, CDR1 SGDLS and CDR2 YYNGEE. V was pared by 0 bases and J by 8 bases, with 14 bases between. This CDR3 is CASSVGQGVREKLFF. The CDR3 DNA sequence: TGTGCCAGCAGCGTAGGCCAGGGCGTAAGGGAAAAACTGTTTTTT.

The rearrangement links TRBV29-1 to TRBJ2-1, with D possibly matching TRBD2 (6 bases). The CDR3 spans 16 residues. The germline V gene encodes CDR1 SQVTM and CDR2 ANQGSEA. With 0 bases removed from V and 4 bases from J, the gap between germline ends came to 16 bases. The CDR3 is CSVEDHGPRGYNEQFF. CDR3 DNA: TGCAGCGTTGAAGATCACGGTCCGCGGGGTTACAATGAGCAGTTCTTC.

The V gene is TRBV5-8, the J gene TRBJ2-2; TRBD1 matches at 9 bases. The germline V gene encodes CDR1 SGHTS and CDR2 YDEGEE. The CDR3 consists of 16 residues. V was pared by 4 bases and J by 5 bases, with 9 bases of the junction left unmatched. The CDR3 nucleotides are TGTGCCAGCAGCCCCGATCGGACAGGGGTAACCGGGGAGCTGTTTTTT. Its protein product is CASSPDRTGVTGELFF.

The J gene is TRBJ1-1, the V gene TRBV6-1; perhaps TRBD1 as D (5 bases). This CDR3 spans 13 amino acids. V was pared by 7 bases and J by 4 bases, with 13 bases between. Germline V gives CDR1 MNHNS, CDR2 SASEGT. CDR3 sequence reads: CASNWKGSTEAFF. The CDR3 DNA reads TGTGCCAGCAACTGGAAGGGGAGCACTGAAGCTTTCTTT.

The V call is TRBV27, the J call TRBJ2-7; 11 bases agree with TRBD1. The CDR3 has 16 amino acids. The germline CDR1 and CDR2 sequences are MNHEY and SMNVEV (reference sequence). J gave up 3 bases and V 0 bases, and 4 bases lay outside the gene matches. The CDR3 spells CASSLSGDRGFYEQYF. The DNA for the CDR3 is TGTGCCAGCAGTTTATCAGGGGACAGGGGGTTCTACGAGCAGTACTTC.

V usage is TRBV5-6 and J usage is TRBJ1-2, with D maybe TRBD1 (5 bases). Deletions cut 2 bases from V and 1 base from J, with 12 bases between. The CDR3 is 15 residues long. Germline CDR1 and CDR2: SGHDT and YYEEEE. In DNA form, the CDR3 reads TGTGCCAGCAGCTTCCGGGACGGACGTAACTATGGCTACACCTTC. This codes for CASSFRDGRNYGYTF.

J is TRBJ1-5 and V is TRBV14; 9 bases match TRBD1. This CDR3 is 20 amino acids long. Unmatched junction bases numbered 16, after V lost 0 bases and J lost 4 bases. Germline V gene sequence: CDR1 SGHDN, CDR2 FVKESK. Here the CDR3 reads CASSQDGQGCVWTGNQPQHF. The CDR3 coding sequence is TGTGCCAGCAGCCAAGATGGACAGGGGTGCGTATGGACTGGAAATCAGCCCCAGCATTTT.

V usage is TRBV19 and J usage is TRBJ1-1, with a weak D call TRBD1 (6 bases). Per the germline V gene, CDR1 is LNHDA and CDR2 is SQIVND (reference sequence). The CDR3 is 16 amino acids. V dropped 6 bases and J dropped 1 base, with 18 bases sitting between them. CDR3 in DNA: TGTGCCAGTAGCCGCACCACTGGACAGAAGAACACTGAAGCTTTCTTT. It yields the protein CASSRTTGQKNTEAFF. Together with reference TRBV19 and TRBJ1-1, the CDR3 gives the full variable domain: DGGITQSPKYLFRKEGQNVTLSCEQNLNHDAMYWYRQDPGQGLRLIYYSQIVNDFQKGDIAEGYSVSREKKESFPLTVTSAQKNPTAFYLCASSRTTGQKNTEAFFGQGTRLTVV.

The V call is TRBV6-5, the J call TRBJ2-1; TRBD1 matches at 10 bases. The CDR3 consists of 14 residues. Germline assignment: CDR1 MNHEY and CDR2 SVGAGI. V dropped 6 bases and J dropped 5; count of bases not matched to a gene: 4. Here the CDR3 DNA reads TGTGCCAGCAGACGGACAGGGGGGGACAATGAGCAGTTCTTC. Translation: CASRRTGGDNEQFF.

Comment on this clone: Within the sample, other DNA sequences also encode this same CDR3. The chain links TRBV5-1 to TRBJ2-7, with D perhaps TRBD1 (6 bases). The V gene lost 0 bases and the J gene lost 2 bases, with 6 bases spanning the gap. This CDR3 has 13 amino acids. Germline CDR1 reads SGHRS; CDR2 reads YFSETQ. DNA for the CDR3: TGCGCCAGCAGCTTGGACAGGGCCTACGAGCAGTACTTC. It translates to CASSLDRAYEQYF.

The chain links TRBV5-1 to TRBJ2-2; 10 bases fit TRBD2. Trimming cost V 4 bases and J 3 bases; bases outside gene matches: 15. The CDR3 is made up of 19 amino acids. Germline V gene sequence: CDR1 SGHRS, CDR2 YFSETQ. The CDR3 sequence: CASSQGWPSGSRDTGELFF. The DNA for the CDR3 is TGCGCCAGCAGCCAGGGGTGGCCTAGCGGGAGCCGGGACACCGGGGAGCTGTTTTTT.

The V and J genes are TRBV6-5 and TRBJ1-1; 8 positions match TRBD1. This CDR3 contains 14 residues. Germline V gene data show CDR1 as MNHEY and CDR2 as SVGAGI. Trimming cost V 4 bases and J 5 bases; bases outside gene matches: 6. CDR3 DNA: TGTGCCAGCAGTTCAGGGGGCGCCGAGACTGAAGCTTTCTTT. Protein product: CASSSGGAETEAFF.

This chain uses TRBV29-1 with TRBJ2-3; 12 positions match TRBD2. The J segment lost 6 bases and the V segment lost 3 bases, leaving 4 bases of the junction unmatched. The CDR3 is made up of 14 amino acids. Germline-derived CDR1 and CDR2 are SQVTM and ANQGSEA. The CDR3 spells CSVETSGSSDTQYF. The CDR3 DNA reads TGCAGCGTTGAGACTAGCGGGAGTTCTGATACGCAGTATTTT.

The chain recombines TRBV6-1 with TRBJ2-3; TRBD2 agrees at 9 bases. CDR1 is MNHNS and CDR2 is SASEGT in the germline V gene. The CDR3 runs 15 residues. The trim removed 4 bases at V and 4 bases at J, leaving 6 bases unmatched. In nucleotides, the CDR3 is TGTGCCAGCAGTGTGGTAGCGGGAGTGGCAGATACGCAGTATTTT. This codes for CASSVVAGVADTQYF.

This chain connects TRBV9 to TRBJ1-1, with a tentative D call TRBD1 (6 bases). The CDR3 has 17 amino acids. Germline V gene data show CDR1 as SGDLS and CDR2 as YYNGEE. V lost 0 bases to trimming and J lost 4 bases, with 19 bases between them. DNA of the CDR3: TGTGCCAGCAGCGTAGCAGGGGAAGGTGGTTGGAGCACTGAAGCTTTCTTT. Amino acids: CASSVAGEGGWSTEAFF. Combining the CDR3 with reference TRBV9 and TRBJ1-1 gives the whole variable domain DSGVTQTPKHLITATGQRVTLRCSPRSGDLSVYWYQQSLDQGLQFLIQYYNGEERAKGNILERFSAQQFPDLHSELNLSSLELGDSALYFCASSVAGEGGWSTEAFFGQGTRLTVV.

The chain has TRBV9 and TRBJ2-1; D is possibly TRBD2 (5 bases). In germline, CDR1 is SGDLS, CDR2 YYNGEE. The CDR3 is 17 residues long. The V and J ends lost 0 bases and 1 base respectively, with 14 bases between them. The CDR3 region has the DNA TGTGCCAGCAGCGTAGTAGAGAGGGCGGGTTCCTACAATGAGCAGTTCTTC. Residues: CASSVVERAGSYNEQFF.

This clone was seen once. The CDR3 sequence is CASSPTGPMNTEAFF. CDR3 nucleotides: TGTGCCAGCAGCCCGACAGGGCCTATGAACACTGAAGCTTTCTTT. The rearrangement links TRBV6-6 to TRBJ1-1, with 7 bases aligning to TRBD1. V shed 6 bases and J 0 bases; nucleotides not matched to a gene: 7. Germline-derived CDR1 and CDR2 are MNHNY and SVGAGI (reference sequence). This CDR3 is 15 amino acids long.

This sequence joins TRBV5-1 and TRBJ2-6, with TRBD1 matching 8 bases. From germline, CDR1 is SGHRS and CDR2 YFSETQ. V shed 4 bases and J 2 bases; nucleotides not matched to a gene: 5. The CDR3 is 16 residues long. CDR3 in DNA: TGCGCCAGCAGCAACCTCAGGGGGCCTGGGGCCAACGTCCTGACTTTC. Its protein product is CASSNLRGPGANVLTF.

In this sample, this clone turned up once. This chain connects TRBV6-1 to TRBJ2-7, with 8 bases matching TRBD2. V lost 3 bases, J lost 1 base, and 11 bases stayed unmatched. Germline V gene data show CDR1 as MNHNS and CDR2 as SASEGT. This CDR3 is 17 amino acids long. This chain's CDR3 is CASSEGVSGAISYEQYF. CDR3 nucleotide sequence: TGTGCCAGCAGTGAGGGGGTTAGCGGGGCTATATCCTACGAGCAGTACTTC.

The chain combines TRBV7-9 with TRBJ1-2; TRBD1 is a possible D gene (5 bases). CDR1 and CDR2 (germline): SEHNR, FQNEAQ (reference sequence). The ends were cut back, 1 base at V and 6 bases at J, with 27 bases in the middle. This CDR3 is built from 19 residues. The CDR3 spells CASSLVAGDRRRGENGYTF. The CDR3 nucleotides are TGTGCCAGCAGCTTAGTGGCGGGGGATCGTCGACGGGGTGAGAATGGCTACACCTTC.

The genes are TRBV9 and TRBJ2-7; weak D call: TRBD2 (5 bases). CDR3 length equals 15 residues. The ends were cut back, 0 bases at V and 7 bases at J, with 17 bases in the middle. Germline-derived CDR1 and CDR2 are SGDLS and YYNGEE. The CDR3 region has the DNA TGTGCCAGCAGCGTAGGCCCTCTTTTCCGGGGAGAGCAGTACTTC. It is translated as CASSVGPLFRGEQYF.

The chain recombines TRBV5-8 with TRBJ1-2, with D tentatively TRBD1 (6 bases). V was clipped by 4 bases and J by 0 bases, with 10 bases between them. CDR1 and CDR2 (germline): SGHTS, YDEGEE. This CDR3 is built from 14 residues. The CDR3 spells CASSRTATNYGYTF. The CDR3 coding sequence is TGTGCCAGCAGCCGGACAGCGACTAACTATGGCTACACCTTC. The full variable domain, with the rest looked up from reference TRBV5-8 and TRBJ1-2, is EAGVTQSPTHLIKTRGQQATLRCSPISGHTSVYWYQQALGLGLQFLLWYDEGEERNRGNFPPRFSGRQFPNYSSELNVNALELEDSALYLCASSRTATNYGYTFGSGTRLTVV.

The chain couples TRBV30 to TRBJ2-1; 7 nucleotides agree with TRBD2. V lost 2 bases and J lost 4; bases outside the gene matches: 5. The CDR3 consists of 14 residues. Germline-derived CDR1 and CDR2 are GTSNPN and SVGIG (reference sequence). The CDR3 DNA reads TGTGCCTGGAGTCTGCGGGAGTTGTACAATGAGCAGTTCTTC. Its protein product is CAWSLRELYNEQFF.

In DNA form, the CDR3 reads TGTGCCAGCAGTTCCCAAGGGCTGTCCTACGAGCAGTACTTC. It codes for CASSSQGLSYEQYF. The J gene is TRBJ2-7, the V gene TRBV6-1; no firm D call. The length of the CDR3 is 14 residues. Germline V lookup: CDR1 MNHNS, CDR2 SASEGT. With 5 bases removed from V and 1 base from J, the gap between germline ends came to 12 bases.

The chain links TRBV7-9 to TRBJ2-1; TRBD1 is a possible D gene (6 bases). CDR1 and CDR2 from the germline V gene are SEHNR and FQNEAQ (reference sequence). Trimming pared 5 bases from V and 5 bases from J, leaving 16 bases between. The CDR3 runs to 15 residues. CDR3 amino acids: CASSPGLDRNNEQFF. CDR3 nucleotide sequence: TGTGCCAGCAGCCCAGGCCTGGACAGAAACAATGAGCAGTTCTTC.

The chain links TRBV28 to TRBJ2-3, with D unclear. CDR1 MDHEN and CDR2 SYDVKM come from the germline V gene. V was pared by 4 bases and J by 1 base, with 12 bases between. The CDR3 extends over 15 amino acids. The CDR3 here is CASSSSVAGTDTQYF. In DNA form, the CDR3 reads TGTGCCAGCAGTTCCTCGGTCGCGGGCACAGATACGCAGTATTTT.

This clone was counted between two and nine times. The CDR3 coding sequence is TGTGCCAGCAGTGACCCGACAGGGAGAGATGGCTACACCTTC. It translates to CASSDPTGRDGYTF. The chain couples TRBV2 to TRBJ1-2, with 7 bases that match TRBD1. Germline V gene sequence: CDR1 SNHLY, CDR2 FYNNEI. V lost 3 bases to trimming and J lost 6 bases; unmatched junction nucleotides: 7. The CDR3 covers 14 residues.